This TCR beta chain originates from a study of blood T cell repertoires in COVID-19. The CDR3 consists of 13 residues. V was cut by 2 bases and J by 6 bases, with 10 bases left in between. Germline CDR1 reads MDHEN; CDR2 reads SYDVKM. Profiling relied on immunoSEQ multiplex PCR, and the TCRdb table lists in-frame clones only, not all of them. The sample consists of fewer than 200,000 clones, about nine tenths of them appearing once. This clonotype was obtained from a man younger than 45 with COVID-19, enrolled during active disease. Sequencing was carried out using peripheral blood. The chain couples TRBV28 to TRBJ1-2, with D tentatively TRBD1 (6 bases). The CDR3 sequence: CASSLAGGNGYTF. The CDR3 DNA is TGTGCCAGCAGTTTAGCGGGGGGCAATGGCTACACCTTC.